Listed below are T cell receptor beta chains from one sample, sequenced in a study of blood T cell repertoires in COVID-19. The repertoire was sequenced with immunoSEQ multiplex PCR; TCRdb's copy has only in-frame clones and lacks some. The data contain 60,000 to 75,000 clones, about four fifths of them singletons. Material for sequencing was peripheral blood. These receptors all stem from a woman older than 75 with acute or convalescent COVID-19. The CDR3 runs from the conserved cysteine through the conserved F or W. Each record gives: V gene, J gene, clone size, D gene, CDR3 length, CDR3 protein, CDR3 DNA. A D gene is named only where the DNA matches it firmly. Clone sizes are given selectively: once, few, many, or a class where the clone is expanded.

v_call: TRBV6-1; j_call: TRBJ1-2; clone_size: -; d_call: TRBD1; cdr3_length: 15; cdr3_aa: CASSEDHRGSFGYTF; cdr3_nt: TGTGCCAGCAGTGAAGATCACAGGGGGAGCTTTGGCTACACCTTC
v_call: TRBV5-1; j_call: TRBJ1-1; clone_size: -; d_call: -; cdr3_length: 13; cdr3_aa: CASSWSQNTEAFF; cdr3_nt: TGCGCCAGCAGCTGGAGCCAGAACACTGAAGCTTTCTTT
v_call: TRBV10-1; j_call: TRBJ2-7; clone_size: -; d_call: -; cdr3_length: 14; cdr3_aa: CASTVPGTPYEQYF; cdr3_nt: TGCGCCAGCACGGTTCCCGGGACACCCTACGAGCAGTACTTC
v_call: TRBV2; j_call: TRBJ2-3; clone_size: -; d_call: -; cdr3_length: 15; cdr3_aa: CASSASGKQGDTQYF; cdr3_nt: TGTGCCAGCAGTGCGTCGGGGAAACAAGGAGATACGCAGTATTTT
v_call: TRBV11-2; j_call: TRBJ2-7; clone_size: few; d_call: -; cdr3_length: 16; cdr3_aa: CASSLQRGGSAYEQYF; cdr3_nt: TGTGCCAGCAGCCTCCAGAGGGGGGGCTCGGCCTACGAGCAGTACTTC
v_call: TRBV5-5; j_call: TRBJ1-1; clone_size: -; d_call: -; cdr3_length: 15; cdr3_aa: CASSLRAPQDTEAFF; cdr3_nt: TGTGCCAGCAGCTTGAGAGCACCCCAGGACACTGAAGCTTTCTTT
v_call: TRBV5-1; j_call: TRBJ2-7; clone_size: -; d_call: -; cdr3_length: 15; cdr3_aa: CASSLTPETGFEQYF; cdr3_nt: TGCGCCAGCAGTCTTACACCCGAAACAGGGTTCGAGCAGTACTTC
v_call: TRBV24-1; j_call: TRBJ1-2; clone_size: -; d_call: TRBD1; cdr3_length: 16; cdr3_aa: CATSDQTPGQGIRYTF; cdr3_nt: TGTGCCACCAGTGATCAGACCCCGGGACAGGGGATCCGCTACACCTTC
v_call: TRBV6-1; j_call: TRBJ2-3; clone_size: -; d_call: TRBD2; cdr3_length: 19; cdr3_aa: CASSDTLGLAGIRTDTQYF; cdr3_nt: TGTGCCAGCAGTGACACCTTGGGACTAGCGGGGATTCGCACAGATACGCAGTATTTT
v_call: TRBV6-5; j_call: TRBJ1-6; clone_size: once; d_call: -; cdr3_length: 11; cdr3_aa: CASSQLAALHF; cdr3_nt: TGTGCCAGCAGCCAGCTCGCGGCCCTCCACTTT
v_call: TRBV19; j_call: TRBJ2-7; clone_size: few; d_call: -; cdr3_length: 12; cdr3_aa: CASSTDSLEQYF; cdr3_nt: TGTGCCAGTAGCACGGACTCTTTAGAGCAGTACTTC
v_call: TRBV4-1; j_call: TRBJ2-1; clone_size: few; d_call: -; cdr3_length: 14; cdr3_aa: CASSQPDMVGEQFF; cdr3_nt: TGCGCCAGCAGCCAACCCGACATGGTGGGTGAGCAGTTCTTC
v_call: TRBV13; j_call: TRBJ1-2; clone_size: -; d_call: -; cdr3_length: 13; cdr3_aa: CASSLQGLYGYTF; cdr3_nt: TGTGCCAGCAGCTTACAGGGCCTCTATGGCTACACCTTC
v_call: TRBV3-1/TRBV3-2; j_call: TRBJ1-2; clone_size: -; d_call: -; cdr3_length: 13; cdr3_aa: CASSRRGSNGYTF; cdr3_nt: TGTGCCAGCAGCCGCAGGGGTAGTAATGGCTACACCTTC
v_call: TRBV30; j_call: TRBJ2-1; clone_size: -; d_call: -; cdr3_length: 13; cdr3_aa: CAWSSTISNEQFF; cdr3_nt: TGTGCCTGGAGTTCAACCATCAGCAATGAGCAGTTCTTC
v_call: TRBV19; j_call: TRBJ1-2; clone_size: -; d_call: TRBD1; cdr3_length: 17; cdr3_aa: CASSIRARTGGAYGYTF; cdr3_nt: TGTGCCAGTAGTATTCGGGCCCGGACAGGGGGCGCGTATGGCTACACCTTC
v_call: TRBV2; j_call: TRBJ2-3; clone_size: -; d_call: -; cdr3_length: 12; cdr3_aa: CASEAYTDTQYF; cdr3_nt: TGTGCCAGTGAGGCGTACACAGATACGCAGTATTTT
v_call: TRBV7-2; j_call: TRBJ2-1; clone_size: -; d_call: TRBD2; cdr3_length: 17; cdr3_aa: CASTLPGLAGAYNEQFF; cdr3_nt: TGTGCCAGCACCCTACCGGGACTAGCGGGGGCCTACAATGAGCAGTTCTTC
v_call: TRBV6-5; j_call: TRBJ2-1; clone_size: -; d_call: -; cdr3_length: 16; cdr3_aa: CASSSATLHSYNEQFF; cdr3_nt: TGTGCCAGCAGTTCAGCGACCCTACACTCTTACAATGAGCAGTTCTTC
v_call: TRBV27; j_call: TRBJ2-1; clone_size: -; d_call: TRBD1; cdr3_length: 20; cdr3_aa: CASSYPTGTGGRGSYNEQFF; cdr3_nt: TGTGCCAGCAGTTATCCTACCGGGACAGGGGGGAGGGGGTCCTACAATGAGCAGTTCTTC
v_call: TRBV5-1; j_call: TRBJ1-2; clone_size: -; d_call: TRBD1; cdr3_length: 17; cdr3_aa: CASSLDGTGEFNYGYTF; cdr3_nt: TGCGCCAGCAGCTTGGATGGGACAGGAGAATTTAACTATGGCTACACCTTC
v_call: TRBV9; j_call: TRBJ1-6; clone_size: -; d_call: -; cdr3_length: 17; cdr3_aa: CASSVGSPTAYNSPLHF; cdr3_nt: TGTGCCAGCAGCGTAGGTTCCCCGACAGCTTATAATTCACCCCTCCACTTT
v_call: TRBV19; j_call: TRBJ2-7; clone_size: -; d_call: -; cdr3_length: 13; cdr3_aa: CASTDRSSYEQYF; cdr3_nt: TGTGCCAGTACCGACAGGTCCAGCTACGAGCAGTACTTC
v_call: TRBV9; j_call: TRBJ2-4; clone_size: -; d_call: -; cdr3_length: 15; cdr3_aa: CASSVETGGWNIQYF; cdr3_nt: TGTGCCAGCAGCGTAGAGACGGGGGGCTGGAACATTCAGTACTTC
v_call: TRBV6-5; j_call: TRBJ2-1; clone_size: -; d_call: -; cdr3_length: 12; cdr3_aa: CASRTQDNEQFF; cdr3_nt: TGTGCCAGCAGAACACAGGACAATGAGCAGTTCTTC
v_call: TRBV5-1; j_call: TRBJ1-1; clone_size: -; d_call: TRBD1; cdr3_length: 13; cdr3_aa: CASALDRVSEAFF; cdr3_nt: TGCGCCAGCGCCCTGGACAGGGTTTCTGAAGCTTTCTTT
v_call: TRBV6-5; j_call: TRBJ1-1; clone_size: -; d_call: -; cdr3_length: 15; cdr3_aa: CASRVYVARNTEAFF; cdr3_nt: TGTGCCAGCAGGGTCTACGTAGCTCGGAACACTGAAGCTTTCTTT
v_call: TRBV5-4; j_call: TRBJ2-7; clone_size: -; d_call: TRBD2; cdr3_length: 15; cdr3_aa: CASSSKRGDSYEQYF; cdr3_nt: TGTGCCAGCAGCTCGAAGCGGGGGGACTCCTACGAGCAGTACTTC
v_call: TRBV25-1; j_call: TRBJ2-1; clone_size: -; d_call: TRBD2; cdr3_length: 15; cdr3_aa: CASSESGGYYNEQFF; cdr3_nt: TGTGCCAGCAGTGAGTCGGGGGGATACTACAATGAGCAGTTCTTC
v_call: TRBV5-1; j_call: TRBJ1-2; clone_size: -; d_call: -; cdr3_length: 14; cdr3_aa: CASSPQGANYGYTF; cdr3_nt: TGCGCCAGCAGCCCACAGGGAGCTAACTATGGCTACACCTTC
v_call: TRBV19; j_call: TRBJ1-5; clone_size: -; d_call: -; cdr3_length: 13; cdr3_aa: CASLGGDGQPQHF; cdr3_nt: TGTGCCAGTCTGGGGGGGGATGGTCAGCCCCAGCATTTT
v_call: TRBV3-1/TRBV3-2; j_call: TRBJ2-1; clone_size: -; d_call: TRBD2; cdr3_length: 13; cdr3_aa: CASSPTSVNEQFF; cdr3_nt: TGTGCCAGCAGCCCGACTAGCGTCAATGAGCAGTTCTTC
v_call: TRBV6-5; j_call: TRBJ1-5; clone_size: -; d_call: TRBD1; cdr3_length: 14; cdr3_aa: CASSQRTGRQPQHF; cdr3_nt: TGTGCCAGCAGCCAGAGGACAGGTAGACAGCCCCAGCATTTT
v_call: TRBV5-4; j_call: TRBJ1-1; clone_size: -; d_call: -; cdr3_length: 13; cdr3_aa: CASSLDRDTEAFF; cdr3_nt: TGTGCCAGCAGCTTGGACCGAGACACTGAAGCTTTCTTT
v_call: TRBV6-1; j_call: TRBJ2-7; clone_size: -; d_call: -; cdr3_length: 11; cdr3_aa: CASSELDEQYF; cdr3_nt: TGTGCCAGCAGTGAACTCGACGAGCAGTACTTC
v_call: TRBV5-8; j_call: TRBJ2-3; clone_size: -; d_call: TRBD2; cdr3_length: 16; cdr3_aa: CASSFVAGDPGDTQYF; cdr3_nt: TGTGCCAGCAGCTTTGTAGCGGGGGACCCGGGAGATACGCAGTATTTT
v_call: TRBV29-1; j_call: TRBJ2-1; clone_size: -; d_call: -; cdr3_length: 11; cdr3_aa: CSVRPPESGFF; cdr3_nt: TGCAGCGTTCGGCCGCCAGAATCGGGGTTCTTC
v_call: TRBV11-2; j_call: TRBJ2-2; clone_size: -; d_call: TRBD1; cdr3_length: 16; cdr3_aa: CASSSHRGQGAGELFF; cdr3_nt: TGTGCCAGCAGCTCCCACCGGGGACAGGGGGCCGGGGAGCTGTTTTTT
v_call: TRBV6-5; j_call: TRBJ1-2; clone_size: -; d_call: -; cdr3_length: 14; cdr3_aa: CASIPTGINYGYTF; cdr3_nt: TGTGCCAGCATACCAACAGGGATTAACTATGGCTACACCTTC
v_call: TRBV25-1; j_call: TRBJ2-3; clone_size: -; d_call: TRBD1; cdr3_length: 14; cdr3_aa: CASRATGGTDTQYF; cdr3_nt: TGTGCCAGCCGTGCAACAGGGGGCACAGATACGCAGTATTTT
v_call: TRBV3-1/TRBV3-2; j_call: TRBJ2-7; clone_size: -; d_call: TRBD1; cdr3_length: 15; cdr3_aa: CASSTRTGGIYEQYF; cdr3_nt: TGTGCCAGCAGCACCCGGACAGGGGGTATTTACGAGCAGTACTTC
v_call: TRBV7-8; j_call: TRBJ2-7; clone_size: -; d_call: -; cdr3_length: 15; cdr3_aa: CASILLTGAYYEQYF; cdr3_nt: TGTGCCAGCATACTCCTGACAGGTGCCTACTACGAGCAGTACTTC
v_call: TRBV11-2; j_call: TRBJ1-2; clone_size: -; d_call: -; cdr3_length: 15; cdr3_aa: CASSLGLGARGGYTF; cdr3_nt: TGTGCCAGCAGCTTAGGATTAGGGGCGCGGGGTGGCTACACCTTC
v_call: TRBV27; j_call: TRBJ1-1; clone_size: few; d_call: TRBD1; cdr3_length: 12; cdr3_aa: CASSGKTGGAFF; cdr3_nt: TGTGCCAGCAGTGGGAAGACAGGGGGAGCTTTCTTT
v_call: TRBV4-1; j_call: TRBJ2-1; clone_size: -; d_call: TRBD2; cdr3_length: 18; cdr3_aa: CASSPQGASGGSDAEQFF; cdr3_nt: TGCGCCAGCAGTCCGCAAGGGGCTAGCGGAGGCTCCGACGCTGAGCAGTTCTTC
v_call: TRBV6-5; j_call: TRBJ2-5; clone_size: -; d_call: -; cdr3_length: 14; cdr3_aa: CASRDTDRKETQYF; cdr3_nt: TGTGCCAGCAGAGATACCGACAGGAAAGAGACCCAGTACTTC
v_call: TRBV7-3; j_call: TRBJ2-3; clone_size: -; d_call: TRBD2; cdr3_length: 16; cdr3_aa: CASSLRGGGDTDTQYF; cdr3_nt: TGTGCCAGCAGCTTAAGGGGCGGGGGAGACACAGATACGCAGTATTTT
v_call: TRBV7-9; j_call: TRBJ1-1; clone_size: -; d_call: -; cdr3_length: 16; cdr3_aa: CASSPTPTDLNTEAFF; cdr3_nt: TGTGCCAGCAGCCCAACTCCGACAGATTTGAACACTGAAGCTTTCTTT
v_call: TRBV5-1; j_call: TRBJ2-3; clone_size: -; d_call: -; cdr3_length: 16; cdr3_aa: CASSLVLGASTDTQYF; cdr3_nt: TGCGCCAGCAGCTTGGTCCTGGGGGCAAGCACAGATACGCAGTATTTT
v_call: TRBV5-4; j_call: TRBJ1-1; clone_size: few; d_call: -; cdr3_length: 15; cdr3_aa: CASSRYHLRNTEAFF; cdr3_nt: TGTGCCAGCAGCCGCTATCATTTAAGGAACACTGAAGCTTTCTTT